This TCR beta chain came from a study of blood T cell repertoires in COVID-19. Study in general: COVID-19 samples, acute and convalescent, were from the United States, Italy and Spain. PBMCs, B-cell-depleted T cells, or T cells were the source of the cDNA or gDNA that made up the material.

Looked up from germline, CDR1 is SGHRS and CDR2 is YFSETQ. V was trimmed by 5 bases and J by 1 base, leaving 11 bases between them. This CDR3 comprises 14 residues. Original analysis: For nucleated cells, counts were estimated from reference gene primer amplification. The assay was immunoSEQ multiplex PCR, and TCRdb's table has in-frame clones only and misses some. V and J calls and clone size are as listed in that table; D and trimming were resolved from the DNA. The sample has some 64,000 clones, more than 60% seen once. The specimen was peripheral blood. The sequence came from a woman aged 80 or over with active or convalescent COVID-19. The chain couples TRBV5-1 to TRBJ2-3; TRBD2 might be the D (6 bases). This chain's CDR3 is CASSPGLGTDTQYF. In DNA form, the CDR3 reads TGCGCCAGCAGTCCGGGACTCGGCACAGATACGCAGTATTTT.